This paragraph reports one TCR beta chain. The CDR3 runs 15 residues. Germline V CDR1 and CDR2: SGHNT, YYREEE (reference sequence). Trimming shortened V by 0 bases and J by 6 bases, and 16 bases separated the two germline ends. The sample belongs to a study of T cell repertoires in breast cancer. A second nested PCR with blocking oligonucleotides suppressed unpaired genes. In TCRdb, the emulsion pairing reads were re-called with MiXCR into one record per CDR3 protein. The table has tens of thousands of distinct CDR3 sequences, roughly 44% seen once. An expanded emulsion RT-PCR with primers for all TCR V genes paired CD8+ T cell chains. CD8+ T cells were positively selected and incubated overnight in about 9.7 IU/mL IL-2.

Sequences were obtained from CD8+ T cells. The sequence was obtained from a pool of human donors with breast cancer or a healthy control (not recorded which). The chain joins TRBV5-4 to TRBJ2-7; maybe TRBD1 (5 bases). CDR3 bases: TGTGCCAGCAGCTTGGGGGCCGGGCCACAGGCCGAGCAGTACTTC. Protein: CASSLGAGPQAEQYF.